The present TCR beta chain was sequenced within a study of response to subunit inactivated influenza vaccine. The germline CDR1 and CDR2 sequences are LNHNV and YYDKDF (reference sequence). This CDR3 is built from 18 residues. V lost 0 bases and J lost 0, with 15 bases in between. TCRdb passed the RT-PCR reads through MiXCR, listing each CDR3 protein once. This sample has around 710,000 distinct CDR3 sequences; around 13% occur once, and the top ten carry 6% to 8%. Only a few counts were recorded for this clonotype. As yet, its antigen is unknown. Overall study results and limits: The authors proposed limited new T cell recruitment per seasonal influenza vaccination.

The V gene is TRBV15, the J gene TRBJ1-3; D is undetermined. Sequences were derived from PBMCs from blood, sampled 14 to 15 days before vaccination. The TCR was taken from a man aged 45 to 65 who received an inactivated influenza vaccine. CDR3 residues: CATSRDKFGLSSGNTIYF. CDR3 bases: TGTGCCACCAGCAGAGATAAGTTCGGACTAAGCTCTGGAAACACCATATATTTT.